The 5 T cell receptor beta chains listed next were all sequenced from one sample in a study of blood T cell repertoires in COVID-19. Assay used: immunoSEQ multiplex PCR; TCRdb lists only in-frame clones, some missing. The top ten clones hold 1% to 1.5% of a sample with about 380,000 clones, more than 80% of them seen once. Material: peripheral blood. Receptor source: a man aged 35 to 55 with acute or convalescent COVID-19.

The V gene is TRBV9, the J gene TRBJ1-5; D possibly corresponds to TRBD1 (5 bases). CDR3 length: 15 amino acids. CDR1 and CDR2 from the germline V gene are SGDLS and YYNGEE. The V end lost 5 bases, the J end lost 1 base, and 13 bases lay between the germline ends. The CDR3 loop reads CASSRLQGSNQPQHF. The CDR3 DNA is TGTGCCAGCAGTCGCCTCCAGGGAAGCAATCAGCCCCAGCATTTT.

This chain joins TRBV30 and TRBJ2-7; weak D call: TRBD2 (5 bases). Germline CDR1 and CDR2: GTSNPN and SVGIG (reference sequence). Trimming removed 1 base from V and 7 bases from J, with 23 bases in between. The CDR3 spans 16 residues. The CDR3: CAWSAIRGNSLGEQYF. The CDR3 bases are TGTGCCTGGAGTGCGATTCGAGGGAACTCACTAGGGGAGCAGTACTTC.

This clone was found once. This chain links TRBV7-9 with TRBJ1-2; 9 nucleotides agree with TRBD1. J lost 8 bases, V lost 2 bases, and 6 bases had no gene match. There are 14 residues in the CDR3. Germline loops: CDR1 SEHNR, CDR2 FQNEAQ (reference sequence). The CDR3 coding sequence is TGTGCCAGCAGCTTAAACAGGGGGCGAGAAGGCTACACCTTC. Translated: CASSLNRGREGYTF. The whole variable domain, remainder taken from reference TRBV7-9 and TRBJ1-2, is DTGVSQNPRHKITKRGQNVTFRCDPISEHNRLYWYRQTLGQGPEFLTYFQNEAQLEKSRLLSDRFSAERPKGSFSTLEIQRTEQGDSAMYLCASSLNRGREGYTFGSGTRLTVV.

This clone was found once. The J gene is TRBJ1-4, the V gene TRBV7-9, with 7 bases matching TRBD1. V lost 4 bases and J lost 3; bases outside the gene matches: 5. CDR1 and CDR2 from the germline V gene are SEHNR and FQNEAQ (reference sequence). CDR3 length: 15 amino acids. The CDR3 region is CASSSGTVPNEKLFF. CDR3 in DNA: TGTGCCAGCAGCTCCGGGACAGTACCTAATGAAAAACTGTTTTTT.

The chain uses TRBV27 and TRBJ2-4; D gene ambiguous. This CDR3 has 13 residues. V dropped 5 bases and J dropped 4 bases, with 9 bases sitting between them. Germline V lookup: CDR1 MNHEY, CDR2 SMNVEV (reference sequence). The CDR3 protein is CASSPVEKNIQYF. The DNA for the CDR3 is TGTGCCAGCAGTCCCGTAGAAAAAAACATTCAGTACTTC.